The 18 T cell receptor beta chains reported below all come from one sample, sequenced in a study of blood T cell repertoires in COVID-19. The data were produced by immunoSEQ multiplex PCR, yet TCRdb's version contains in-frame clones alone and is incomplete. Found here are about 300,000 clones, 70% to 90% of them singletons; the top ten hold over 3.5%. Sequenced input: PBMCs or T cells enriched from blood (not recorded which). These receptors were collected from a man aged 25-45 years who had recovered from COVID-19.

DNA for the CDR3: TGTGCCAGCAGTTTTGGAGGGGTAAACACCATATATTTT. Translated, it gives CASSFGGVNTIYF. This chain joins TRBV28 and TRBJ1-3; possible D gene TRBD1, 5 bases. Germline CDR1 reads MDHEN; CDR2 reads SYDVKM. V lost 3 bases and J lost 6, with 9 bases in between. This CDR3 comprises 13 residues.

This clone was recorded only once. The chain carries TRBV19 and TRBJ2-2, with no clear D. The ends were cut back, 9 bases at V and 1 base at J, with 9 bases in the middle. CDR1 is LNHDA, CDR2 SQIVND, per germline (reference sequence). This CDR3 spans 13 amino acids. CDR3 loop: CASSYLNTGELFF. CDR3 in DNA: TGTGCCAGCTCGTACTTGAACACCGGGGAGCTGTTTTTT.

CDR3 region: CASSSVRRGEETQYF. The CDR3 DNA is TGTGCCAGCAGCAGCGTCAGGAGGGGCGAAGAGACCCAGTACTTC. The chain uses TRBV6-5 and TRBJ2-5, with D possibly matching TRBD2 (6 bases). The CDR3 length is 15 residues. Trimming removed 6 bases at V and 3 bases at J, with 17 bases between. Germline CDR1 is MNHEY and CDR2 is SVGAGI.

This clone was picked up a small number of times. This chain uses TRBV11-2 with TRBJ1-6, with 8 bases lining up with TRBD1. V lost 5 bases, J lost 1 base, and 10 bases stayed unmatched. CDR3 length: 18 amino acids. CDR1 and CDR2 (germline): SGHAT, FQNNGV. The CDR3 DNA reads TGTGCCAGCAGCCCGACAGGGGCTAGGGGATCCTATAATTCACCCCTCCACTTT. Translated, it gives CASSPTGARGSYNSPLHF.

The chain is built from TRBV28 and TRBJ1-1, with D possibly TRBD1 on 6 matching bases. From germline, CDR1 is MDHEN and CDR2 SYDVKM. Trimming removed 11 bases from V and 8 bases from J, with 24 bases in between. The CDR3 extends over 14 amino acids. For the CDR3, the DNA is TGTGCCGCAAAAGAGGGACCTGACAGGTCCGAAGCTTTCTTT. Amino acid sequence: CAAKEGPDRSEAFF.

The CDR3 here is CAISDRAGSSYNEQFF. In DNA, the CDR3 is TGTGCCATCAGTGATCGGGCGGGGAGCTCCTACAATGAGCAGTTCTTC. The V gene is TRBV10-3, the J gene TRBJ2-1; perhaps TRBD2 as D (6 bases). Trimming removed 3 bases at V and 0 bases at J, with 12 bases between. This CDR3 has 16 residues. The V gene's germline CDR1 is ENHRY and CDR2 SYGVKD.

The chain has TRBV11-2 and TRBJ2-1, with 7 bases matching TRBD2. The CDR3 contains 17 residues. Trimming cost V 5 bases and J 4 bases; bases outside gene matches: 14. Germline loops: CDR1 SGHAT, CDR2 FQNNGV. CDR3 protein: CASSPISGTELYNEQFF. CDR3 coding DNA: TGTGCCAGCAGCCCGATCAGCGGGACGGAGCTATACAATGAGCAGTTCTTC.

The genes are TRBV24-1 and TRBJ1-2, with 8 bases aligning to TRBD1. Germline lookup yields CDR1 KGHDR and CDR2 SFDVKD. The CDR3 contains 15 residues. The V gene end was trimmed by 1 base and the J gene end by 8 bases; junction bases not matched to a gene: 8. As DNA, the CDR3 is TGTGCCACCAGTGATTTAGGGGGAGGACAGGGAGGCTACACCTTC. It translates to CATSDLGGGQGGYTF.

A single count supports this clone. This chain joins TRBV28 and TRBJ1-1; TRBD1 is a possible D gene (5 bases). Germline V gene data show CDR1 as MDHEN and CDR2 as SYDVKM. CDR3 length equals 14 residues. V gave up 6 bases and J gave up 9 bases, with 20 bases separating them. CDR3 amino acids: CASSFNMGQSKAFF. CDR3 coding DNA: TGTGCCAGCAGCTTTAACATGGGGCAGTCCAAAGCTTTCTTT.

The chain carries TRBV27 and TRBJ2-1, with 11 positions matching TRBD2. V was pared by 7 bases and J by 0 bases, with 11 bases of the junction left unmatched. The CDR3 has 18 amino acids. The germline V gene has CDR1 MNHEY and CDR2 SMNVEV (reference sequence). The CDR3 loop reads CASTRLAGNLNSYNEQFF. CDR3 DNA: TGTGCCAGCACCCGACTAGCGGGGAATCTCAACTCCTACAATGAGCAGTTCTTC.

The chain recombines TRBV7-2 with TRBJ1-5; TRBD1 might be the D (5 bases). Germline V lookup: CDR1 SGHTA, CDR2 FQGNSA. V was cut by 0 bases and J by 4 bases, with 7 bases left in between. This CDR3 has 14 residues. CDR3 bases: TGTGCCAGCAGCTTAGCGGGGGGAAATCAGCCCCAGCATTTT. It specifies CASSLAGGNQPQHF.

The gene calls are TRBV5-8 and TRBJ2-3, with a possible D match to TRBD2 (5 bases). The CDR3 contains 15 residues. Germline CDR1 is SGHTS and CDR2 is YDEGEE. Trimming took 0 bases from V and 0 from J, leaving 8 bases between them. CDR3 amino acids: CASSLGGISTDTQYF. CDR3 sequence (DNA): TGTGCCAGCAGCTTGGGAGGGATCAGCACAGATACGCAGTATTTT.

This rearrangement joins TRBV7-9 to TRBJ2-1; D gene ambiguous. CDR1 SEHNR and CDR2 FQNEAQ come from the germline V gene (reference sequence). V gave up 1 base and J gave up 9 bases, with 7 bases separating them. This CDR3 spans 12 amino acids. The CDR3: CASSLDYSEQFF. CDR3 in DNA: TGTGCCAGCAGCTTAGATTACTCTGAGCAGTTCTTC.

This chain joins TRBV15 and TRBJ1-1; the match to TRBD1 covers 7 bases. Per germline, CDR1 LNHNV and CDR2 YYDKDF (reference sequence). The CDR3 sequence is 13 residues long. After removal of 2 bases from V and 7 bases from J, the junction contained 4 bases not matched to a gene. The CDR3 loop reads CATSRWTGIEAFF. CDR3 in DNA: TGTGCCACCAGCAGATGGACAGGCATTGAAGCTTTCTTT.

J is TRBJ1-4 and V is TRBV10-2; 7 bases align to TRBD1. Unmatched junction bases numbered 9, after V lost 3 bases and J lost 8 bases. The CDR3 is 15 residues long. The germline gives CDR1 WSHSY, CDR2 SAAADI. The CDR3 coding sequence is TGCGCCAGCAGTGATCCCCAGGGGGTCAACGAAAAACTGTTTTTT. As protein: CASSDPQGVNEKLFF.

The chain carries TRBV4-1 and TRBJ2-2; 11 nucleotides agree with TRBD2. Germline loops: CDR1 MGHRA, CDR2 YSYEKL. This CDR3 contains 15 residues. V lost 4 bases and J lost 7; bases outside the gene matches: 5. CDR3 nucleotide sequence: TGCGCCAGCAGCCCACTAGCGGGAGCGATCGGGGAGCTGTTTTTT. This encodes CASSPLAGAIGELFF.

The chain is built from TRBV6-5 and TRBJ2-2; D is uncertain. V was cut by 2 bases and J by 3 bases, with 7 bases left in between. Germline-derived CDR1 and CDR2 are MNHEY and SVGAGI. CDR3 size: 14 residues. The CDR3 loop reads CASSYGRYTGELFF. CDR3 nucleotide sequence: TGTGCCAGCAGTTACGGTCGGTACACCGGGGAGCTGTTTTTT.

The CDR3 coding sequence is TGTGCCAGCAGCTTAGATCACCCAGGCCCTCAGCATTTT. This codes for CASSLDHPGPQHF. The chain uses TRBV11-3 and TRBJ1-5, with D uncertain. V was clipped by 0 bases and J by 13 bases, with 13 bases between them. In germline, CDR1 is SGHNT, CDR2 YENEEA. The CDR3 totals 13 residues.